The T cell receptor beta chain under discussion was sequenced for a study of blood T cells in healthy people across ages. Whole-study findings and limits: Comparison with aged donors showed that long-lived donors had more naive CD4+ cells and higher diversity. As age increased, TCR beta diversity per million T cells fell in a roughly linear fashion.

A second PCR, run for 7 to 11 cycles, used a sample-barcoded 5' primer plus a J-beta primer mix. Carrying 12 random nucleotides, a template-switch adaptor labeled each individual cDNA molecule. TCRdb fed the 5' RACE reads into MiXCR, producing one record per CDR3 protein. The sample lists 780,000 or so distinct CDR3 sequences, roughly three fifths occurring once. A note on this clonotype: Its specificity is unknown.

V dropped 3 bases and J dropped 0 bases, with 9 bases sitting between them. The germline V gene has CDR1 SNHLY and CDR2 FYNNEI. The CDR3 loop spans 15 amino acids. The specimen sequenced was blood. This rearrangement joins TRBV2 to TRBJ1-5; no firm D call. This receptor was obtained from a middle-aged man in good health. CDR3 protein: CASSETEISNQPQHF. The CDR3 DNA is TGTGCCAGCAGTGAGACCGAGATTAGCAATCAGCCCCAGCATTTT. Based on the CDR3 plus reference TRBV2 and TRBJ1-5, the full variable domain is EPEVTQTPSHQVTQMGQEVILRCVPISNHLYFYWYRQILGQKVEFLVSFYNNEISEKSEIFDDQFSVERPDGSNFTLKIRSTKLEDSAMYFCASSETEISNQPQHFGDGTRLSIL.